Listed below are T cell receptor beta chains from one sample, sequenced in a study of blood T cell repertoires in COVID-19. TCRdb's copy holds only in-frame clones and misses some; the assay was immunoSEQ multiplex PCR. Of about 380,000 clones in the sample, about 85% were seen once. Material for sequencing was peripheral blood. The origin of the receptors is a woman aged 18 to 35 with acute or convalescent COVID-19. CDR3s include the opening cysteine and the closing phenylalanine or tryptophan. Each record gives: D gene, J gene, clone size, V gene, CDR3 protein, CDR3 DNA. A D gene is named only where the DNA matches it firmly. A clone size is listed for some rows: how often the clone was seen (once, few, many), or a class if it is expanded.

NA TRBJ1-2 NA TRBV28 CASSLSGFAYGYTF TGTGCCAGCTCCTTGTCGGGGTTCGCGTATGGCTACACCTTC
NA TRBJ1-4 NA TRBV19 CASSIREGNEKLFF TGTGCCAGTAGTATACGGGAGGGGAATGAAAAACTGTTTTTT
NA TRBJ2-7 NA TRBV18 CASSPPMAGSGYEQYF TGTGCCAGCTCACCTCCAATGGCAGGGTCGGGCTACGAGCAGTACTTC
NA TRBJ2-5 NA TRBV9 CASSVEGNRQETQYF TGTGCCAGCAGCGTAGAAGGGAACAGGCAAGAGACCCAGTACTTC
TRBD2 TRBJ2-7 NA TRBV7-3 CASSLREGLAGGEQYF TGTGCCAGCAGCTTACGGGAAGGGCTAGCGGGGGGAGAGCAGTACTTC
NA TRBJ1-4 NA TRBV13 CASQTTRGGGTLIGEKLFF TGTGCCAGCCAGACGACAAGGGGAGGGGGTACCTTAATAGGCGAAAAACTGTTTTTT
NA TRBJ2-5 NA TRBV5-1 CASSFTVQETQYF TGCGCCAGCAGCTTCACGGTCCAAGAGACCCAGTACTTC
TRBD1 TRBJ2-7 NA TRBV6-2/TRBV6-3 CASSSSGTGRYEQYF TGTGCCAGCAGTTCGTCCGGGACAGGGAGATACGAGCAGTACTTC
NA TRBJ2-7 once TRBV5-4 CASSLGQDLYEQYF TGTGCCAGCAGCTTGGGACAGGACCTTTACGAGCAGTACTTC
TRBD1 TRBJ2-7 NA TRBV19 CATQDRLSSYEQYF TGTGCCACGCAGGACAGGTTATCCTCCTACGAGCAGTACTTC
NA TRBJ1-5 once TRBV5-6 CASSVGGQPQHF TGTGCCAGCAGCGTGGGAGGCCAGCCCCAGCATTTT
TRBD2 TRBJ2-1 NA TRBV5-1 CASSIASGGRSYNEQFF TGCGCCAGCAGCATCGCTAGCGGGGGGAGATCCTACAATGAGCAGTTCTTC
NA TRBJ1-5 NA TRBV7-6 CASSFPQSSGNNSNQPQHF TGTGCCAGCAGCTTCCCCCAATCTTCAGGGAATAATAGCAATCAGCCCCAGCATTTT
TRBD1 TRBJ1-4 NA TRBV14 CASSPGGRGSYEKLFF TGTGCCAGCAGCCCTGGCGGCAGGGGGAGTTACGAAAAACTGTTTTTT
TRBD1 TRBJ1-1 NA TRBV30 CAWSVWDRGNTEAFF TGTGCCTGGAGTGTATGGGACAGGGGAAACACTGAAGCTTTCTTT
TRBD2 TRBJ2-5 once TRBV5-1 CASSLCPGLACSQYF TGCGCCAGCAGCTTGTGCCCGGGACTAGCTTGTTCCCAGTACTTC
NA TRBJ1-1 NA TRBV28 CASSIQGREAFF TGTGCCAGCAGCATACAGGGCCGCGAAGCTTTCTTT
TRBD1 TRBJ1-5 NA TRBV27 CASSPDRGGSQPQHF TGTGCCAGCAGTCCGGACAGGGGAGGTAGCCAGCCCCAGCATTTT
NA TRBJ1-4 NA TRBV7-8 CASSTRLRQYEKLFF TGTGCCAGCAGCACGCGACTGAGGCAATATGAAAAACTGTTTTTT
TRBD1 TRBJ2-5 NA TRBV10-3 CAIRGATGVGETQYF TGTGCCATCCGGGGTGCGACAGGGGTAGGGGAGACCCAGTACTTC
NA TRBJ2-7 NA TRBV24-1 CATSDFGQGSYYEQYF TGTGCCACCAGTGATTTTGGGCAGGGTAGTTACTACGAGCAGTACTTC
NA TRBJ2-1 NA TRBV25-1 CAYLSSYNEQFF TGTGCCTATCTAAGTTCCTACAATGAGCAGTTCTTC
TRBD1 TRBJ2-1 NA TRBV24-1 CATRGDRDYNEQFF TGTGCCACCAGGGGGGACAGGGACTACAATGAGCAGTTCTTC
NA TRBJ1-1 NA TRBV15 CATSRSDGGTSEAFF TGTGCCACCAGCAGATCGGATGGAGGAACGTCTGAAGCTTTCTTT